This TCR beta chain was identified during a study of T cells in Graves' hyperthyroidism and ophthalmopathy. V lost 1 base to trimming and J lost 5 bases, with 3 bases between them. The CDR3 runs to 12 residues. Amplification of TCR beta CDR3 regions used RNA as the template. When the TCR CDR3 underwent first-round RT-PCR, the HTBI primer set was used. One entry per CDR3 protein results from TCRdb running MiXCR on the multiplex PCR reads. This table holds around 610,000 distinct CDR3 sequences, approximately 15% found once. The V call is TRBV12-3 or TRBV12-4, the J call TRBJ2-4; D is unclear. Sequencing was done on a sample of blood. This receptor was obtained from a woman between 35 and 50 years old with Graves' ophthalmopathy. This CDR3 is CASSLEENIQYF. CDR3 in DNA: TGTGCCAGCAGTTTAGAAGAAAACATTCAGTACTTC.